This record concerns one T cell receptor (beta chain) sequence. The specificity of this receptor is unknown. Per-base qualities were not stored, and no clone one base away is much larger. The sample originates from a study of blood T cell repertoires in COVID-19 (dated by TCRdb to the early 2020s). About the investigation overall: The collaborator samples originated in the United States, Italy and Spain and spanned the acute and convalescent phases of COVID-19. The prospective study material was composed of cDNA or gDNA derived from T cells, B-cell-depleted T cells, or PBMCs. Subjects who had been exposed to COVID-19, were actively infected with it, or had recovered from it provided the deeply sampled blood TCRbeta repertoires that made up the dataset. The repertoires were made available in a free public database intended to serve as a resource for research on the immune response to SARS-CoV-2. The samples were drawn from the first 160 participants of the ongoing ImmuneRACE study and from some 1,300 subjects provided by 6 global collaborators. Nearly every sample came with metadata listing a de-identified subject ID, COVID-19 status, age in years and sex. Where HLA class I and class II types were available, the types were taken from metadata supplied by the sample provider, not from assay-based typing.

Broad study findings and their caveats: The quantity of clinical and demographic metadata differed by source and by participant and was supplied without curation.

The collaborating institutions used their own protocols to collect whole blood in K2EDTA tubes. For TCRbeta analysis, collaborator samples were shipped as frozen whole blood, as isolated PBMCs, or as DNA extracted from either sample type. The immunoSEQ Assay, a bias-controlled multiplex PCR, was used to amplify TCRbeta CDR3 regions from genomic DNA. In the source study's methods: Nucleated cell counts per sample were estimated from amplification of reference gene primers within the assay. Sequence reads were collapsed and filtered to measure the absolute abundance of every unique TCRbeta CDR3 rearrangement. Productive Simpson clonality was computed per sample as the square root of Simpson's diversity index over productive rearrangements. The source is immuneACCESS, and TCRdb retained only in-frame sequences with V and J called. Part of the clones is not carried over; for the studies checked, unresolved V genes explain less than half of this, and the remainder is unexplained. V, J and clone size are those of that table, while D and trimming were read from the DNA. The sample table records roughly 30,000 clones; roughly 93% of these occur just once. 5.2% of the sample belongs to the ten largest clones.

This receptor was taken from a human donor in a cohort sampled during active COVID-19. Sample: peripheral blood.

The CDR3 region reads CASSLWLGGAFF. The DNA sequence is TGTGCCAGCAGCTTATGGCTAGGAGGAGCTTTCTTT. The chain is made from TRBV11-2 and TRBJ1-1, with no confidently assigned D gene. V gives up 2 bases and J gives up 10 bases, and the segment between their germline ends measures 11 bases. Reading from cysteine to phenylalanine, the CDR3 counts 12 amino acids. The read is trimmed to its CDR3 DNA, 36 bases read in frame from base 1. Taken from the germline V gene, the CDR1 and CDR2 loops are SGHAT and FQNNGV.